What follows is one T cell receptor beta chain and its context. The antigen this receptor binds is unknown. It has no much larger one-base neighbor in the sample; base qualities were not kept. TCRbeta CDR3 regions were amplified from genomic DNA using the immunoSEQ Assay, a bias-controlled multiplex PCR. Per the authors' processing: Within the assay, amplification of reference gene primers was used to estimate how many nucleated cells each sample contained. Sequence reads were collapsed and filtered to measure the absolute abundance of every unique TCRbeta CDR3 rearrangement. For each sample, productive Simpson clonality was calculated by taking the square root of Simpson's diversity index across productive rearrangements. Drawn from immuneACCESS, this table holds only the in-frame rearrangements with V and J called that TCRdb kept. Clones are partly lost; checked studies trace under half to an unresolved V gene and leave the rest unexplained. V, J and clone size are taken as reported in that table, and D and trimming were inferred from the DNA itself. Across this sample there are fewer than 45,000 clones, with around 84% seen only once. The ten largest make up around 1.6% of the sample.

These data originate in a study of blood T cell repertoires in COVID-19 (dated by TCRdb to the early 2020s). A note on the overall study: Samples covering the acute and convalescent phases of COVID-19 were provided by collaborators in the United States, Italy and Spain. The material from the prospective study consisted of cDNA or gDNA derived from T cells, B-cell-depleted T cells, or PBMCs. The dataset comprised deeply sampled blood TCRbeta repertoires from subjects exposed to, actively infected with, or recovered from COVID-19. The repertoires were released in a freely available public database meant as a resource for research on the immune response to SARS-CoV-2. Samples were obtained from the ongoing ImmuneRACE study (first 160 participants) and from about 1,300 subjects provided by 6 global collaborators. Sample metadata almost always included a de-identified subject ID, COVID-19 status, age in years and sex. Where HLA class I and class II types were available, the types were taken from metadata supplied by the sample provider, not from assay-based typing.

What the work shows at the level of the full study, not this receptor alone: How much clinical and demographic metadata was included differed by source and by participant, and the metadata was provided uncurated.

One collaborating source in Seattle enrolled patients while the patients were actively infected and followed the patients over time throughout the course of disease. Collaborating institutions collected whole blood in K2EDTA tubes following their own protocols. For TCRbeta analysis, collaborator samples were shipped as frozen whole blood, as isolated PBMCs, or as DNA extracted from either sample type. The trim is 1 base for V and 4 bases for J, with a gap of 13 bases between the germline ends. From the germline V gene (reference sequence), CDR1 is GTSNPN and CDR2 is SVGIG. CDR3 length: 14 amino acids, cysteine to phenylalanine. Here the CDR3 DNA is all that survives: 42 bases in frame from base 1.

This sequence originates from a man in his fifties or sixties with COVID-19, enrolled during active disease. Here the chain combines TRBV30 and TRBJ1-1, with TRBD1 perhaps the D gene, on 5 matching bases. Material: peripheral blood. The DNA reads TGTGCCTGGAGTGCAAGGGGCCGGGTCACTGAAGCTTTCTTT. It encodes CAWSARGRVTEAFF.